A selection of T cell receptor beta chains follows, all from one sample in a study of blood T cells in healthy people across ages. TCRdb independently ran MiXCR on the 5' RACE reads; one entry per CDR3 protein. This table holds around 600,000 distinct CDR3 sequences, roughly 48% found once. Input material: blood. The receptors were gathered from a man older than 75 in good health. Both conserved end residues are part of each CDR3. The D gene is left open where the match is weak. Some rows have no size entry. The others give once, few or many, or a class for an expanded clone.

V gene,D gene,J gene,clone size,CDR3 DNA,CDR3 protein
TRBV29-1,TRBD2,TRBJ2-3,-,TGCAGCGTAACCAAAATTGCGGGAGCCTCTACAGATACGCAGTATTTT,CSVTKIAGASTDTQYF
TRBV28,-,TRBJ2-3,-,TGTGCCAGCAGGCGGGGCGCGGGGTACACAGATACGCAGTATTTT,CASRRGAGYTDTQYF
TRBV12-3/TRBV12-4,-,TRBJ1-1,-,TGTGCCAGCAGTTTTTTACGAGCTCGGGACACTGAAGCTTTCTTT,CASSFLRARDTEAFF
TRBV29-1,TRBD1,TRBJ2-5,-,TGCAGCGTTGAACCACAGGGGGGTTACCAAGAGACCCAGTACTTC,CSVEPQGGYQETQYF
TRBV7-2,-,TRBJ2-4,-,TGTGCCAGCAGCCGGACCGGGGAGAGGCCTCAGTACTTC,CASSRTGERPQYF
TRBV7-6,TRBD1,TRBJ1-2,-,TGTGCCAGCAGGAGGACAGGGGGCCCACTTAACTATGGCTACACCTTC,CASRRTGGPLNYGYTF
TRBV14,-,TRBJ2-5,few,TGTGCCAGCAGCCAAGAGGCTGGCAGGAGTGAGACCCAGTACTTC,CASSQEAGRSETQYF
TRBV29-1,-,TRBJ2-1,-,TGCAGCGTTGAGGGGGCTTACCGGATCTCCTCCTACAATGAGCAGTTCTTC,CSVEGAYRISSYNEQFF
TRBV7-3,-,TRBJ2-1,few,TGTGCCAGCAGCTTAACGTACCAGGGTTACTACAATGAGCAGTTCTTC,CASSLTYQGYYNEQFF
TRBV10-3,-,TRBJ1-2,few,TGTGCCATCAGTGAGTCGCTGGCGGCTAACTATGGCTACACCTTC,CAISESLAANYGYTF
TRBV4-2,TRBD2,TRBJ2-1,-,TGTGCCAGCAGCGACCGACTAGCGGGGGACAATGAGCAGTTCTTC,CASSDRLAGDNEQFF
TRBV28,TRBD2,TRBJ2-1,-,TGTGCCAGCAGTGGACTAGCGGTTAACTCCTACAATGAGCAGTTCTTC,CASSGLAVNSYNEQFF